Shown below are 2 T cell receptor beta chains from a single sample sequenced in a study of blood T cell repertoires in COVID-19. TCRdb's table, derived via immunoSEQ multiplex PCR, lists solely in-frame clones and lacks some. The table includes nearly 15,000 clones, around 75% detected once. The sample consisted of peripheral blood. Receptor source: a man aged 60-69 years with acute or convalescent COVID-19.

The genes are TRBV3-1 (or the pseudogene TRBV3-2) and TRBJ1-2; TRBD1 aligns across 7 bases. CDR1 is LGHDT, CDR2 YNNKEL, per germline (reference sequence). The V segment lost 3 bases and the J segment 4 bases; nucleotides outside the gene matches: 11. There are 16 residues in the CDR3. The CDR3 DNA follows: TGTGCCAGCAGCCAGGATTTGACAGGGACAGCCTATGGCTACACCTTC. It translates to CASSQDLTGTAYGYTF.

This chain links TRBV7-8 with TRBJ2-5; TRBD2 might be the D (5 bases). Germline V CDR1 and CDR2: SGHVS, FQNEAQ. V was cut by 5 bases and J by 5 bases, with 18 bases left in between. This CDR3 contains 15 residues. This CDR3 is CASSPRATPWETQYF. CDR3 DNA sequence: TGTGCCAGCAGCCCGAGGGCCACCCCGTGGGAGACCCAGTACTTC.